This TCR beta chain was captured by sequencing in a study of blood T cell repertoires in COVID-19. At the level of the study: The United States, Italy and Spain provided the acute and convalescent COVID-19 samples. From T cells, B-cell-depleted T cells, or PBMCs came the material, which was cDNA or gDNA.

Under the authors' procedure: By means of reference gene primer amplification, nucleated cell counts were estimated. Produced via immunoSEQ multiplex PCR; TCRdb's table is partial and in-frame only. V, J and clone size are taken as reported in that table, and D and trimming were inferred from the DNA itself. The data hold 250,000 to 300,000 clones, with approximately 91% observed a single time. The study recruited people aged roughly 18 to 95 years across approximately 25 US areas. The sequence was obtained from a woman between 40 and 55 years old with acute COVID-19. Sequences were obtained from PBMCs or T cells enriched from blood (not recorded which).

CDR3 loop: CASSQAAPGRTNEKLFF. CDR3 nucleotides: TGTGCCAGCAGCCAAGCGGCGCCAGGCCGAACTAATGAAAAACTGTTTTTT. V and J are TRBV4-2 and TRBJ1-4; D remains unclear. Germline V CDR1 and CDR2: LGHNA, YNFKEQ. Trimming removed 1 base from V and 1 base from J, with 13 bases in between. This CDR3 is 17 amino acids long.